This TCR beta chain appears in the sequencing data of a study of T cell responses to AZD1222 COVID-19 vaccine. Repertoires were generated with immunoSEQ multiplex PCR, while TCRdb's copy carries only in-frame clones and drops some. The table records around 160,000 clones, around 90% of them present only once. The CDR3 totals 13 residues. CDR1 and CDR2 (germline): WSHSY, SAAADI. V was pared by 6 bases and J by 6 bases, with 15 bases between. Sample: peripheral blood, taken on day 0 of AZD1222 vaccination. V is TRBV10-2 and J is TRBJ2-7; D unclear. The TCR originated in an adult in good health. The CDR3 reads CASSGQNWAEQYF. In nucleotides, the CDR3 is TGCGCCAGCAGCGGCCAGAACTGGGCCGAGCAGTACTTC.